Listed here are 4 T cell receptor beta chains from one sample, sequenced in a study of blood T cell repertoires in COVID-19. This table comes from immunoSEQ multiplex PCR, and its TCRdb copy is limited to in-frame clones, with some not included. The data contain about 44,000 clones, approximately 79% of them singletons. The sequenced sample consisted of peripheral blood. The receptors were gathered from a human donor in a cohort sampled during active COVID-19.

CDR3 in amino acids: CASSNDIYYEQYF. The DNA of the CDR3 is TGTGCCAGTAGTAACGACATATACTACGAGCAGTACTTC. This sequence joins TRBV19 and TRBJ2-7; unclear D gene. V lost 4 bases, J lost 3 bases, and 10 bases lay in between. The germline gives CDR1 LNHDA, CDR2 SQIVND (reference sequence). The CDR3 has 13 residues.

The rearrangement uses TRBV13 and TRBJ2-7, with D perhaps matching TRBD2 (5 bases). Germline lookup yields CDR1 PRHDT and CDR2 FYEKMQ (reference sequence). The length of the CDR3 is 14 residues. Trimming stripped 2 bases from V and 0 bases from J, with 8 bases between. The CDR3 protein is CASSLQDSSYEQYF. For the CDR3, the DNA is TGTGCCAGCAGCTTACAGGACTCCTCCTACGAGCAGTACTTC.

The J gene is TRBJ2-5, the V gene TRBV14; weak D call: TRBD2 (5 bases). There are 14 residues in the CDR3. V lost 4 bases and J lost 4, with 13 bases in between. In germline, CDR1 is SGHDN, CDR2 FVKESK. CDR3 coding DNA: TGTGCCAGCAGCCCACGGACTGTTCGAGAGACCCAGTACTTC. Residues: CASSPRTVRETQYF.

In this sample, this clone turned up a few times. The J gene is TRBJ2-3, the V gene TRBV6-5; 14 positions match TRBD2. The V gene's germline CDR1 is MNHEY and CDR2 SVGAGI. The CDR3 is 15 residues long. With V trimmed by 8 bases and J by 4 bases, 5 bases remained unmatched. CDR3 protein: CASLKTSGGADTQYF. Here the CDR3 DNA reads TGTGCCAGCCTTAAGACTAGCGGGGGGGCAGATACGCAGTATTTT.